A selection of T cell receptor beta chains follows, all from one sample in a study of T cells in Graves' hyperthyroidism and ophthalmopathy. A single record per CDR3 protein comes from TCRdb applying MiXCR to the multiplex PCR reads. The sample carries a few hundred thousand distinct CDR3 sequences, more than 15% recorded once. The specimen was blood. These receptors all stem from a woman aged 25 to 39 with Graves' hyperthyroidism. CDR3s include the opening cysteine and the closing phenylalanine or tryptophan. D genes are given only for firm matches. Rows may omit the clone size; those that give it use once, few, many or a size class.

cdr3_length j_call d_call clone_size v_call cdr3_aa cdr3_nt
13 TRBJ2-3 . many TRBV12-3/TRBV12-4 CASSLWGADTQYF TGTGCCAGCAGTTTGTGGGGAGCGGATACGCAGTATTTT
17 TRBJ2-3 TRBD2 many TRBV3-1 CASSPLRLAGVPDTQYF TGTGCCAGCAGCCCCCTACGACTAGCGGGAGTCCCAGATACGCAGTATTTT
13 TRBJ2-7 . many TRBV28 CASSLFGGYEQYF TGTGCCAGCAGTTTATTCGGGGGCTACGAGCAGTACTTC
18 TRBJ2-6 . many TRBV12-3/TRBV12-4 CASTGRAEMGFGANVLTF TGTGCCAGCACTGGACGGGCGGAGATGGGTTTTGGGGCCAACGTCCTGACTTTC
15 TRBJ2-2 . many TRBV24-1 CATSDGGTNTGELFF TGTGCCACCAGCGACGGTGGGACAAACACCGGGGAGCTGTTTTTT
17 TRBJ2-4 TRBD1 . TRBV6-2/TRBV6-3 CASSYSIDRGYKNIQYF TGTGCCAGCAGTTACTCGATAGACAGGGGCTACAAAAACATTCAGTACTTC
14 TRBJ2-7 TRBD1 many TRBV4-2 CASSGQGDPDEQYF TGTGCCAGCTCCGGACAGGGAGACCCCGATGAGCAGTACTTC
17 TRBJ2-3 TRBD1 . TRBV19 CASSALDRGTGTDTQYF TGTGCCAGTAGTGCCCTGGACAGGGGAACAGGCACAGATACGCAGTATTTT
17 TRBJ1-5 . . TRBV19 CASSIGGGTPRNQPQHF TGTGCCAGTAGTATCGGTGGGGGCACTCCCCGCAATCAGCCCCAGCATTTT
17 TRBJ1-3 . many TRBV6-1 CASSEALLGSSGNTIYF TGTGCCAGCAGTGAAGCGCTTCTGGGCAGTTCTGGAAACACCATATATTTT
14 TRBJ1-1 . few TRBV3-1 CASSQSTPNTEAFF TGTGCCAGCAGCCAGAGCACACCGAACACTGAAGCTTTCTTT
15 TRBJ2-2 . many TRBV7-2 CASRGGSANTGELFF TGTGCCAGCAGAGGAGGGAGTGCAAACACCGGGGAGCTGTTTTTT
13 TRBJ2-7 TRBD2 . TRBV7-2 CASSFTSGTEQYF TGTGCCAGCAGCTTCACTAGCGGGACCGAGCAGTACTTC
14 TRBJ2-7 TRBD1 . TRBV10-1 CASSDSPGQGRQEF TGCGCCAGCAGTGACTCCCCGGGACAGGGAAGGCAGGAGTTC
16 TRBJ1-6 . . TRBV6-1 CASSDTGTLQNSPLHF TGTGCCAGCAGTGATACAGGGACCCTTCAAAATTCACCCCTCCACTTT
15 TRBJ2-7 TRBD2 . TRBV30 CAWSSRGLAGERGYF TGTGCCTGGAGTTCGAGGGGGCTAGCGGGAGAACGAGGGTACTTC
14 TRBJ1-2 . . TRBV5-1 CASNLDGGNYGYTF TGCGCCAGCAACTTGGACGGCGGGAACTATGGCTACACCTTC
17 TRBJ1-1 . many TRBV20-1 CSAPGQSLGTWGTEAFF TGCAGTGCGCCAGGACAGTCCCTCGGTACTTGGGGCACTGAAGCTTTCTTT
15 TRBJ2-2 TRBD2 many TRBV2 CASSAGLAGVGELFF TGTGCCAGCAGTGCGGGACTAGCGGGAGTCGGGGAGCTGTTTTTT
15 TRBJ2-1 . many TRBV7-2 CASSLSLGRSNEQFF TGTGCCAGCAGCTTATCGTTGGGTCGGAGTAATGAGCAGTTCTTC
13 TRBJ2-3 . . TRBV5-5 CASSTDGGDTQYF TGTGCCAGCAGCACCGATGGGGGAGATACGCAGTATTTT
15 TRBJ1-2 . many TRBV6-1 CASSSRDSGYGGYTF TGTGCCAGCAGTTCCCGCGACAGTGGATATGGTGGCTACACCTTC
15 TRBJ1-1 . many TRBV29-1 CSVEPTAFMNTEAFF TGCAGCGTTGAACCGACAGCCTTCATGAACACTGAAGCTTTCTTT
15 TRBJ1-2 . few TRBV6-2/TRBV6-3 CASQETGPNGDGYTF TGTGCCAGCCAAGAAACCGGGCCAAACGGGGATGGCTACACCTTC
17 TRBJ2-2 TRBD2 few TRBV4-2 CASSQQGTSGTPGELFF TGTGCCAGCAGCCAACAAGGGACTAGCGGGACCCCCGGGGAGCTGTTTTTT
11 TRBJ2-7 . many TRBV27 CASSSYYEQYF TGTGCCAGCAGCTCCTACTACGAGCAGTACTTC
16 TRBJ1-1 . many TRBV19 CASLHRENRMTTEAFF TGTGCCAGTTTACATAGGGAGAATAGGATGACCACTGAAGCTTTCTTT
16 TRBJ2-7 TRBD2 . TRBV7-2 CASSLALSGRDYEQYF TGTGCCAGCAGCTTAGCTCTCAGCGGGAGGGATTACGAGCAGTACTTC
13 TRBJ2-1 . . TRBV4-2 CASSRRDYNEQFF TGTGCCAGCAGCCGCCGGGACTACAATGAGCAGTTCTTC
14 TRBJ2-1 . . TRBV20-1 CSAGLGFSYNEQFF TGCAGTGCTGGATTAGGGTTCTCCTACAATGAGCAGTTCTTC
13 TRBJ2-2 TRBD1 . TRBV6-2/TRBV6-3 CASKTGGDGELFF TGTGCCAGCAAAACAGGGGGCGACGGGGAGCTGTTTTTT
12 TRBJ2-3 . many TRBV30 CAWTRMADTQYF TGTGCCTGGACCCGAATGGCGGATACGCAGTATTTT
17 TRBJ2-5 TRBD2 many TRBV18 CASSPRVAGGVQETQYF TGTGCCAGCTCACCACGGGTAGCGGGAGGCGTCCAAGAGACCCAGTACTTC
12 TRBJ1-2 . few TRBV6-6 CASSYSGVGSTF TGTGCCAGCAGTTACTCGGGGGTCGGAAGCACCTTC
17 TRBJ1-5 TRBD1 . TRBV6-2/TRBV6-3 CASSKGQEIYSNQPQHF TGTGCCAGCAGTAAGGGACAGGAGATATATAGCAATCAGCCCCAGCATTTT
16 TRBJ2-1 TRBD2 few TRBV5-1 CASSLGLAGVGDEQFF TGCGCCAGCAGCTTGGGACTAGCGGGAGTAGGGGATGAGCAGTTCTTC
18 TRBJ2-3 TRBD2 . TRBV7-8 CASSSAVSGRAVYDTQYF TGTGCCAGCAGCTCAGCAGTTAGCGGGAGGGCCGTCTATGATACGCAGTATTTT
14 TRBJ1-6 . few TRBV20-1 CSARDSGGPFSLHF TGCAGTGCTAGAGATTCTGGGGGCCCTTTCTCCCTCCACTTT
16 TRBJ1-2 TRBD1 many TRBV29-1 CSVEDPGQGASYGYTF TGCAGCGTTGAAGATCCAGGACAGGGGGCTTCCTATGGCTACACCTTC
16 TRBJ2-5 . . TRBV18 CASSPPGGAPPETQYF TGTGCCAGCTCACCGCCGGGGGGCGCGCCTCCGGAGACCCAGTACTTC
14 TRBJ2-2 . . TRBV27 CASRKTKGTEELFF TGTGCCAGCAGGAAGACGAAGGGGACCGAGGAGCTGTTTTTT
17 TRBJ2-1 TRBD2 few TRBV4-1 CASSQLGGSRFYNEQFF TGCGCCAGCAGCCAATTGGGCGGGAGCAGGTTCTACAATGAGCAGTTCTTC
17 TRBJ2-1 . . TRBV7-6 CASSVGQILGSYNEQFF TGTGCCAGCAGCGTCGGGCAAATCTTAGGCTCCTACAATGAGCAGTTCTTC
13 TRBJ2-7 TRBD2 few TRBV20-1 CSAPGTSSYEQYF TGCAGTGCCCCCGGGACTAGCAGCTACGAGCAGTACTTC
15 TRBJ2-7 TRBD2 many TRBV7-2 CASSTWTSGSGEQYF TGTGCCAGCAGCACTTGGACTAGCGGGAGCGGCGAGCAGTACTTC
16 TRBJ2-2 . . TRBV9 CASSGRVRGANGELFF TGTGCCAGCAGCGGAAGGGTCCGGGGCGCGAACGGGGAGCTGTTTTTT
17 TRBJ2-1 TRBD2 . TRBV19 CASSMAPPGLPYNEQFF TGTGCCAGTAGTATGGCGCCCCCGGGACTACCGTACAATGAGCAGTTCTTC
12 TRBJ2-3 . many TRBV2 CASRLFDRTQYF TGTGCCAGCCGACTATTTGACAGGACGCAGTATTTT
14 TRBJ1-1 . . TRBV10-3 CAIKSIQGSTEAFF TGTGCCATCAAATCGATACAGGGTAGCACTGAAGCTTTCTTT
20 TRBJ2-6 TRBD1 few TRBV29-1 CSVTDRGQFDPPSGANVLTF TGCAGCGTTACCGACAGGGGTCAATTCGACCCCCCCTCTGGGGCCAACGTCCTGACTTTC
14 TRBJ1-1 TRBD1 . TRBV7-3 CASSWTGDLTEAFF TGTGCCAGCAGCTGGACAGGGGATTTGACTGAAGCTTTCTTT
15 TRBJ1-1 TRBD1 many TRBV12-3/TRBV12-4 CASIMTGGANTEAFF TGTGCCAGCATTATGACAGGGGGCGCGAACACTGAAGCTTTCTTT
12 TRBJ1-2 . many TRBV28 CASSLDYYGYTF TGTGCCAGCAGTTTAGATTACTATGGCTACACCTTC
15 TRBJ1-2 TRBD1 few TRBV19 CASSAAGQGNRGYTF TGTGCCAGTAGTGCCGCGGGACAGGGTAATCGTGGCTACACCTTC
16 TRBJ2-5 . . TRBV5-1 CATSDWGREGEETQYF TGTGCCACCAGTGATTGGGGCCGTGAAGGGGAAGAGACCCAGTACTTC
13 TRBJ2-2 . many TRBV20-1 CSAATGQGGELFF TGCAGTGCTGCGACAGGTCAGGGCGGGGAGCTGTTTTTT
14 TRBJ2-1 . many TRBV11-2 CASSLENPDNEQFF TGTGCCAGCAGCTTAGAGAACCCAGACAATGAGCAGTTCTTC